This paragraph reports one T cell receptor (beta chain). No antigen is known for it. Sequenced material consisted of expressed TCRB transcripts (all of the isolated RNA was reverse transcribed). TCRdb's copy holds only in-frame clones and misses some; the assay was immunoSEQ multiplex PCR. Counted here are a few hundred thousand clones, about 14% occurring once; the ten biggest clones make up approximately 0.019%. The ends were cut back, 5 bases at V and 0 bases at J, with 14 bases in the middle. Germline V gene data show CDR1 as SGHTA and CDR2 as FQGTGA. This CDR3 has 16 residues. This sample is drawn from a study of beta chain features in type 1 diabetes. Study summary: There was similarity between patients and healthy donors in age, gender and cell yields. Study-wide results and limits: Equally in patients and controls, PCR might preferentially amplify shorter templates. It was among patients, rather than healthy donors, that naive, central memory and Treg TCRB repertoires appeared more similar.

The sequencing sample was made of naive CD4+ T cells from blood. The chain links TRBV7-3 to TRBJ2-1; D perhaps matches TRBD1 (6 bases). This TCR derives from a woman under 30 in good health. CDR3 protein: CASSQQGRRSYNEQFF. CDR3 in DNA: TGTGCCAGCAGCCAACAGGGAAGACGCTCCTACAATGAGCAGTTCTTC.